Listed here is a single T cell receptor (beta chain). Naivety among CD8 cells was defined by CD45RO negativity and positive CCR7 selection, thereby excluding terminally differentiated effector memory CD45RA+ cells. In the sorted-subset replicate PCRs, 200 ng DNA, 25,000 to 30,000 T cell genomes, was used. Generated by immunoSEQ multiplex PCR, the TCRdb table keeps only in-frame clones and is missing some. This repertoire shows about 680,000 clones, roughly nine tenths found once; its top ten account for approximately 24%. The data are from a study of shared clonotypes between healthy human individuals. Per the germline V gene, CDR1 is ENHRY and CDR2 is SYGVKD. The CDR3 is 14 amino acids. V gave up 3 bases and J gave up 5 bases, with 13 bases separating them.

The chain has TRBV10-3 and TRBJ2-5; D may be TRBD1 (6 bases). The sequenced sample was naive CD8+ T cells sorted from blood. The origin of this receptor is a young man in good health. CDR3: CAISDHRDLETQYF. The CDR3 nucleotides are TGTGCCATCAGTGATCACAGGGATCTGGAGACCCAGTACTTC.